These T cell receptor beta chains were read from a single sample in a study of blood T cell repertoires in COVID-19. Method: immunoSEQ multiplex PCR; TCRdb's copy keeps in-frame clones and lacks some. The sample yields hundreds of thousands of clones, 89% seen once. The sequenced sample was peripheral blood. Receptor source: a young man with COVID-19, enrolled during active disease. Both conserved end residues are part of each CDR3. A D gene is named only where the DNA matches it firmly. Some rows mark clone size as missing; the rest say once, few, many or name a class of expanded clone.

v_call,clone_size,d_call,j_call,cdr3_aa,cdr3_nt
TRBV29-1,once,NA,TRBJ2-6,CSVEVGGQGANVLTF,TGCAGCGTTGAAGTGGGGGGGCAAGGGGCCAACGTCCTGACTTTC
TRBV12-3/TRBV12-4,NA,TRBD1,TRBJ2-1,CASSPTGTHEQFF,TGTGCCAGCAGCCCGACAGGGACCCATGAGCAGTTCTTC
TRBV20-1,once,TRBD2,TRBJ2-3,CSASVLGGRGTSGGVGTDTQYF,TGCAGTGCTAGTGTGCTGGGAGGACGGGGGACTAGCGGGGGAGTCGGCACAGATACGCAGTATTTT
TRBV6-6,NA,NA,TRBJ2-7,CASSLRPPKDEQYF,TGTGCCAGCAGTTTGAGGCCCCCGAAAGACGAGCAGTACTTC
TRBV6-6,NA,NA,TRBJ2-5,CASSYSRKETQYF,TGTGCCAGCAGTTACTCCAGGAAGGAGACCCAGTACTTC
TRBV4-1,NA,NA,TRBJ2-5,CASSQEGVQETQYF,TGCGCCAGCAGCCAAGAAGGGGTCCAAGAGACCCAGTACTTC
TRBV18,NA,TRBD1,TRBJ1-5,CASSPDLQGKGNQPQHF,TGTGCCAGCTCACCGGACCTACAGGGGAAGGGGAATCAGCCCCAGCATTTT
TRBV14,NA,NA,TRBJ1-4,CASSPNIGTNEKLFF,TGTGCCAGCAGCCCGAATATCGGAACTAATGAAAAACTGTTTTTT
TRBV4-1,NA,NA,TRBJ1-1,CASSQGGLAFF,TGCGCCAGCAGCCAGGGAGGGTTGGCTTTCTTT
TRBV29-1,NA,TRBD2,TRBJ2-2,CSVGGLAGGPGTGELFF,TGCAGCGTTGGTGGACTAGCGGGAGGGCCGGGCACCGGGGAGCTGTTTTTT
TRBV30,NA,NA,TRBJ1-1,CAWRSGSGTEAFF,TGTGCCTGGAGGTCGGGGTCCGGGACTGAAGCTTTCTTT
TRBV10-3,NA,NA,TRBJ2-3,CAISEGQTYTDTQYF,TGTGCCATCAGTGAAGGACAGACCTACACAGATACGCAGTATTTT
TRBV3-1/TRBV3-2,NA,TRBD2,TRBJ2-3,CASRNELAGGTDTQYF,TGTGCCAGCAGAAACGAATTAGCGGGAGGTACAGATACGCAGTATTTT
TRBV3-1/TRBV3-2,NA,TRBD1,TRBJ2-3,CASSRIQGDTQYF,TGTGCCAGCAGTCGTATACAGGGGGATACGCAGTATTTT
TRBV30,NA,TRBD1,TRBJ2-7,CAWNQDRGVKQYF,TGTGCCTGGAATCAGGACAGGGGAGTGAAGCAGTACTTC
TRBV9,NA,NA,TRBJ2-5,CASSGEALQETQYF,TGTGCCAGCAGCGGCGAAGCTCTCCAAGAGACCCAGTACTTC
TRBV24-1,NA,NA,TRBJ2-1,CATSDYRVPNEQFF,TGTGCCACCAGTGATTACAGGGTACCCAATGAGCAGTTCTTC
TRBV19,NA,NA,TRBJ1-4,CASSIGSGGDEKLFF,TGTGCCAGTAGTATCGGGTCTGGAGGTGACGAAAAACTGTTTTTT
TRBV2,NA,TRBD1,TRBJ2-1,CASSEEDRVSYNEQFF,TGTGCCAGCAGTGAAGAGGACAGGGTTTCCTACAATGAGCAGTTCTTC
TRBV4-2,NA,TRBD2,TRBJ2-1,CASSQEILGEGSYNEQFF,TGTGCCAGCAGCCAAGAAATATTGGGGGAGGGCTCCTACAATGAGCAGTTCTTC
TRBV7-9,NA,TRBD2,TRBJ2-1,CASSPLPAGGFF,TGTGCCAGCAGTCCCTTACCAGCGGGAGGGTTCTTC
TRBV5-6,NA,TRBD2,TRBJ2-7,CASSLTSGGRSSYEQYF,TGTGCCAGCAGCTTGACTAGCGGGGGCCGTAGCTCCTACGAGCAGTACTTC
TRBV27,NA,NA,TRBJ1-2,CASSLLGGYGYTF,TGTGCCAGCAGTTTATTGGGGGGCTATGGCTACACCTTC
TRBV19,NA,TRBD2,TRBJ2-7,CASSIDAGGSSYEQYF,TGTGCCAGTAGTATAGATGCGGGAGGGTCGTCCTACGAGCAGTACTTC
TRBV30,NA,TRBD2,TRBJ2-2,CAESGSGTGELFF,TGTGCCGAGAGCGGGAGCGGCACCGGGGAGCTGTTTTTT
TRBV25-1,NA,TRBD2,TRBJ2-3,CASSGPGGWADTQYF,TGTGCCAGCAGTGGCCCGGGGGGGTGGGCAGATACGCAGTATTTT
TRBV12-3/TRBV12-4,NA,NA,TRBJ1-1,CASSPAGTEAFF,TGTGCCAGCAGTCCCGCAGGGACTGAAGCTTTCTTT
TRBV6-5,NA,NA,TRBJ1-1,CASSYSGGNGAFF,TGTGCCAGCAGTTACTCTGGCGGCAACGGAGCTTTCTTT
TRBV5-8,NA,TRBD1,TRBJ2-3,CASSQGAATDTQYF,TGTGCCAGTTCTCAGGGGGCAGCCACCGATACGCAGTATTTT
TRBV10-1,few,TRBD2,TRBJ2-2,CASQREGTGELFF,TGCGCCAGCCAGCGGGAGGGCACCGGGGAGCTGTTTTTT
TRBV2,few,TRBD2,TRBJ2-2,CASVAGVTGELFF,TGTGCCAGCGTAGCGGGGGTTACCGGGGAGCTGTTTTTT
TRBV14,NA,TRBD2,TRBJ2-5,CASSQGRLASFQETQYF,TGTGCCAGCAGCCAAGGACGACTAGCTTCTTTCCAAGAGACCCAGTACTTC
TRBV30,NA,NA,TRBJ1-2,CAWSVPAHARYGYTF,TGTGCCTGGAGTGTACCCGCCCATGCTCGGTATGGCTACACCTTC